Following are 27 T cell receptor beta chains from one sample sequenced in a study of T cell repertoires in cytomegalovirus infection. TCRdb re-called the reads through MiXCR, storing one row per CDR3 protein. The sample contains 300,000 to 400,000 distinct CDR3 sequences, almost 30% of which appear only once. These TCRs' antigens remain unknown. Sequencing was performed on cultured PBMCs, taken from culture after CMV antigen stimulation. These receptors all stem from a human donor in good health (CMV status not recorded). Some clones in this sample may be carry-over from other donors' samples.

This clonotype was detected only a few times. J is TRBJ2-3 and V is TRBV5-1, with TRBD1 identical over 8 bases. There are 19 residues in the CDR3. V lost 4 bases, J lost 2 bases, and 18 bases stayed unmatched. Per germline, CDR1 SGHRS and CDR2 YFSETQ. The CDR3 DNA reads as TGCGCCAGCAGCCAAGCCGGGACAGGCGCACCTACCAACACAGATACGCAGTATTTT. As protein: CASSQAGTGAPTNTDTQYF.

This clonotype was observed many times. The chain carries TRBV7-2 and TRBJ2-1; 8 bases line up with TRBD1. J was trimmed by 9 bases and V by 3 bases; bases with no gene match: 13. Germline V lookup: CDR1 SGHTA, CDR2 FQGNSA. The CDR3 consists of 16 residues. CDR3 bases: TGTGCCAGCAGCTTGTCGGGAGCCGGGACAGGTAGTGAGCAGTTCTTC. Translating it yields CASSLSGAGTGSEQFF.

The chain recombines TRBV27 with TRBJ2-1; tentatively, D is TRBD2 (6 bases). The V gene lost 5 bases and the J gene lost 1 base, with 18 bases spanning the gap. Germline CDR1 reads MNHEY; CDR2 reads SMNVEV (reference sequence). This CDR3 is 17 amino acids long. This chain's CDR3 is CASSPDLGGTSYNEQFF. CDR3 DNA sequence: TGTGCCAGCAGTCCCGACCTCGGGGGAACTTCCTACAATGAGCAGTTCTTC.

This chain connects TRBV27 to TRBJ2-2; 11 nucleotides agree with TRBD1. The CDR3 sequence is 15 residues long. V was clipped by 7 bases and J by 4 bases; unmatched bases: 5. Germline CDR1 MNHEY, CDR2 SMNVEV (reference sequence). Here the CDR3 DNA reads TGTGCCAGCACGGGGGGGACAGGGGGCACCGGGGAGCTGTTTTTT. This gives the protein CASTGGTGGTGELFF.

This chain joins TRBV6-2 or TRBV6-3 and TRBJ2-5, with D perhaps assigned TRBD1 or TRBD2 (5 bases each). From germline, CDR1 is MNHEY and CDR2 SVGEGT. Trimming shortened V by 4 bases and J by 2 bases, and 20 bases separated the two germline ends. This CDR3 is 17 amino acids long. The CDR3 coding sequence is TGTGCCAGCAGTTGGCAACAGCAGGGACCTACACAAGAGACCCAGTACTTC. Translation: CASSWQQQGPTQETQYF.

This chain links TRBV6-2 or TRBV6-3 with TRBJ1-1; a possible D gene is TRBD1 (6 bases). V was cut by 7 bases and J by 3 bases, with 15 bases left in between. The CDR3 is 14 residues long. Germline V lookup: CDR1 MNHEY, CDR2 SVGEGT. Here the CDR3 reads CASTSGGLDTEAFF. CDR3 coding DNA: TGTGCCAGCACCTCGGGGGGGCTGGACACTGAAGCTTTCTTT.

The J gene is TRBJ1-5, the V gene TRBV19; D possibly corresponds to TRBD1 (5 bases). The CDR3 has 15 residues. Trimming shortened V by 9 bases and J by 0 bases, and 15 bases separated the two germline ends. Looked up from germline, CDR1 is LNHDA and CDR2 is SQIVND (reference sequence). DNA of the CDR3: TGTGCCAGCCGCAGGGCGGAATATAGCAATCAGCCCCAGCATTTT. Protein sequence: CASRRAEYSNQPQHF.

In this sample, this clonotype turned up many times. This chain connects TRBV6-1 to TRBJ2-1, with D maybe TRBD1 (7 bases). The CDR3 sequence is 13 residues long. Looked up from germline, CDR1 is MNHNS and CDR2 is SASEGT. V lost 6 bases and J lost 7, with 13 bases in between. CDR3 region: CASRLAGGNEQFF. The CDR3 bases are TGTGCCAGCAGGTTGGCAGGGGGGAATGAGCAGTTCTTC.

There are a few counts of this clonotype. Its ends do not fully match the called genes, so a read error is possible. This chain links TRBV4-2 with TRBJ2-7, with D uncertain. CDR3 size: 14 residues. The germline CDR1 and CDR2 sequences are LGHNA and YNFKEQ. The CDR3 DNA reads TGTGCCAGCAGCAAAGAAGGCTACTCCTACGAGCAGTACTTC. Its protein product is CASSKEGYSYEQYF.

In this sample, this clonotype turned up many times. This sequence joins TRBV7-2 and TRBJ2-6; D gene uncertain. The CDR3 loop spans 20 amino acids. Deletions cut 1 base from V and 0 bases from J, with 19 bases between. Per germline, CDR1 SGHTA and CDR2 FQGNSA. The CDR3 loop reads CASSLVPPRAARSGANVLTF. The CDR3 DNA reads as TGTGCCAGCAGCTTAGTTCCCCCAAGGGCCGCACGCTCTGGGGCCAACGTCCTGACTTTC.

V is TRBV2 and J is TRBJ2-5, with D perhaps matching TRBD2 (7 bases). There are 13 residues in the CDR3. CDR1 SNHLY and CDR2 FYNNEI come from the germline V gene. Trimming pared 7 bases from V and 6 bases from J, leaving 15 bases between. The CDR3 DNA is TGTGCCAGCATGGACAGCGGGGTAAAGACCCAGTACTTC. It is translated as CASMDSGVKTQYF.

The chain links TRBV28 to TRBJ2-3; 14 bases fit TRBD2. V lost 4 bases and J lost 3; bases outside the gene matches: 6. The CDR3 is made up of 17 amino acids. Germline lookup yields CDR1 MDHEN and CDR2 SYDVKM. CDR3 in amino acids: CASSSGTSGGITDTQYF. The DNA for the CDR3 is TGTGCCAGCAGTTCCGGGACTAGCGGGGGTATAACAGATACGCAGTATTTT.

The chain joins TRBV5-1 to TRBJ2-1, with no clear D. The CDR3 has 12 residues. Trimming pared 1 base from V and 5 bases from J, leaving 4 bases between. Germline V CDR1 and CDR2: SGHRS, YFSETQ. CDR3 sequence: CASSLSHNEQFF. CDR3 nucleotides: TGCGCCAGCAGCTTGTCTCACAATGAGCAGTTCTTC.

This clonotype appeared many times. V gene TRBV6-5 combines with J gene TRBJ2-7; 8 bases are shared with TRBD1. This CDR3 is 12 amino acids long. The germline V gene encodes CDR1 MNHEY and CDR2 SVGAGI. With V trimmed by 6 bases and J by 5 bases, 3 bases remained unmatched. The CDR3 region has the DNA TGTGCCAGCAGCAGGACAGGGAACGAGCAGTACTTC. It is translated as CASSRTGNEQYF.

This rearrangement joins TRBV20-1 to TRBJ2-1; tentative D call: TRBD2 (6 bases). Germline V gene data show CDR1 as DFQATT and CDR2 as SNEGSKA (reference sequence). The ends were cut back, 1 base at V and 1 base at J, with 11 bases in the middle. The CDR3 is 15 residues long. The CDR3 reads CSARVRGTSYNEQFF. The CDR3 DNA reads as TGCAGTGCTAGAGTTCGCGGGACTTCCTACAATGAGCAGTTCTTC.

The genes are TRBV28 and TRBJ2-1, with 8 bases lining up with TRBD2. The V gene's germline CDR1 is MDHEN and CDR2 SYDVKM. The CDR3 is made up of 15 amino acids. The V gene end was trimmed by 5 bases and the J gene end by 8 bases; junction bases not matched to a gene: 11. The CDR3 coding sequence is TGTGCCAGCAGTACCGCAGCGGGAGTTCTGGATGAGCAGTTCTTC. Its protein product is CASSTAAGVLDEQFF. The complete variable domain, with remaining parts taken from reference TRBV28 and TRBJ2-1, reads DVKVTQSSRYLVKRTGEKVFLECVQDMDHENMFWYRQDPGLGLRLIYFSYDVKMKEKGDIPEGYSVSREKKERFSLILESASTNQTSMYLCASSTAAGVLDEQFFGPGTRLTVL.

This chain links TRBV27 with TRBJ2-1; TRBD2 might be the D (6 bases). The germline V and J ends were trimmed by 5 bases and 4 bases, with 9 bases remaining between them. The CDR3 extends over 13 amino acids. From germline, CDR1 is MNHEY and CDR2 SMNVEV (reference sequence). The CDR3 is CASSAGGYNEQFF. For the CDR3, the DNA is TGTGCCAGCAGTGCCGGGGGTTACAATGAGCAGTTCTTC.

In its sample, this clonotype was seen a few times. The gene calls are TRBV28 and TRBJ1-5; D is ambiguous. V dropped 7 bases and J dropped 4 bases, with 11 bases sitting between them. This CDR3 comprises 13 residues. Germline CDR1 is MDHEN and CDR2 is SYDVKM. CDR3 sequence: CASTRWRNQPQHF. The CDR3 region has the DNA TGTGCCAGCACCCGGTGGAGAAATCAGCCCCAGCATTTT.

This clonotype turned up a few times. As DNA, the CDR3 is TGTGCCAGCCCTCCCGGGACAGGGTTGAATGAGCAGTTCTTC. This gives the protein CASPPGTGLNEQFF. The chain uses TRBV28 and TRBJ2-1; TRBD1 matches 9 bases. The CDR3 spans 14 residues. CDR1 is MDHEN, CDR2 SYDVKM, per germline. The V and J ends lost 8 bases and 7 bases, in that order; junction bases with no gene match: 9.

This clonotype was seen a few times. The rearrangement joins TRBV6-5 to TRBJ2-1, with no clear D. The CDR3 length is 16 residues. V shed 0 bases and J shed 1 base, with 10 bases lying between them. Germline V gene sequence: CDR1 MNHEY, CDR2 SVGAGI. The CDR3 spells CASSYSGQESYNEQFF. CDR3 DNA: TGTGCCAGCAGTTACTCAGGGCAGGAATCCTACAATGAGCAGTTCTTC.

This clonotype showed up many times. This chain links TRBV7-9 with TRBJ2-7; D remains unclear. V lost 0 bases, J lost 2 bases, and 8 bases lay in between. The CDR3 has 14 residues. Germline values: CDR1 SEHNR, CDR2 FQNEAQ (reference sequence). CDR3 sequence: CASSLAEATYEQYF. In nucleotides, the CDR3 is TGTGCCAGCAGCTTAGCCGAAGCAACCTACGAGCAGTACTTC.

This chain connects TRBV28 to TRBJ2-7; 11 positions match TRBD2. Germline lookup yields CDR1 MDHEN and CDR2 SYDVKM. Losses at the gene ends were 4 bases for V and 0 bases for J; bases not matched to a gene: 5. The CDR3 covers 16 residues. The CDR3 DNA follows: TGTGCCAGCAGTTGGACTAGCGGGCTCCTCTCCTACGAGCAGTACTTC. It is translated as CASSWTSGLLSYEQYF.

This clonotype was seen a few times. The rearrangement links TRBV20-1 to TRBJ2-7, with 7 bases lining up with TRBD2. Germline V gene lookup returns CDR1 DFQATT and CDR2 SNEGSKA (reference sequence). V gave up 5 bases and J gave up 7 bases; unmatched junction bases: 14. CDR3 length: 14 residues. The CDR3 region has the DNA TGCAGTGCTTCCCCAAGCGGGGTGGAAAGGGAGCAGTACTTC. As protein: CSASPSGVEREQYF.

CDR3: CASSLSYRRGSRRNQPQHF. The CDR3 DNA sequence: TGTGCCAGCAGTTTATCGTACCGGCGGGGCTCCCGGCGCAATCAGCCCCAGCATTTT. The rearrangement links TRBV28 to TRBJ1-5; a possible D gene is TRBD1 (5 bases). Germline V lookup: CDR1 MDHEN, CDR2 SYDVKM. The V end was cut by 1 base, the J end by 2 bases, with 21 bases between. The CDR3 spans 19 residues.

V gene TRBV7-4 combines with J gene TRBJ2-7; the D is unclear. Trimming took off 0 bases at V and 3 bases at J, with 9 bases between the two ends. The CDR3 is 14 amino acids. Germline-derived CDR1 and CDR2 are SGHVT and SQSDAQ. For the CDR3, the DNA is TGTGCCAGCAGCTTAGCTGGGAACCTCTACGAGCAGTACTTC. It translates to CASSLAGNLYEQYF. Full variable domain (remainder filled in from reference TRBV7-4 and TRBJ2-7): GAGVSQSPRYKVAKRGRDVALRCDSISGHVTLYWYRQTLGQGSEVLTYSQSDAQRDKSGRPSGRFSAERPERSVSTLKIQRTEQGDSAVYLCASSLAGNLYEQYFGPGTRLTVT.

This clonotype has only a few counts. The chain is built from TRBV7-2 and TRBJ1-5; 7 bases fit TRBD1. This CDR3 is 16 amino acids long. The germline gives CDR1 SGHTA, CDR2 FQGNSA. Germline trimming cut 6 bases from V and 0 bases from J; bases unmatched to any gene: 8. In DNA, the CDR3 is TGTGCCAGCAGGAAACAGGGGACTAATAGCAATCAGCCCCAGCATTTT. Its translation: CASRKQGTNSNQPQHF. Full variable domain (remainder filled in from reference TRBV7-2 and TRBJ1-5): GAGVSQSPSNKVTEKGKDVELRCDPISGHTALYWYRQSLGQGLEFLIYFQGNSAPDKSGLPSDRFSAERTGGSVSTLTIQRTQQEDSAVYLCASRKQGTNSNQPQHFGDGTRLSIL.

This clonotype was found many times. J is TRBJ2-1 and V is TRBV7-8, with 9 nucleotides matching TRBD2. This CDR3 is built from 17 residues. From germline, CDR1 is SGHVS and CDR2 FQNEAQ. J was trimmed by 9 bases and V by 4 bases; bases with no gene match: 16. The CDR3 reads CASSSLLAGVEGLEQFF. CDR3 DNA: TGTGCCAGCAGCTCCCTCTTAGCGGGAGTGGAAGGTCTTGAGCAGTTCTTC.